The 19 T cell receptor beta chains below were found in one sample sequenced in a study of cytomegalovirus exposure and HLA in healthy donors (dated by TCRdb to the late 2010s). Library construction relied on the immunoSEQ multiplex PCR assay. For the multiplex PCR, a mixture combining 60 forward primers for TCR Vbeta segments and 13 reverse primers for TCR Jbeta segments was used. Not all clones reach the TCRdb copy of this immuneACCESS table, which keeps in-frame sequences only. Checked studies attribute under half of the gap to unresolved V genes and leave the rest unexplained. For this sample there are about 130,000 clones; over 75% appear just once. Of the sample, approximately 1.2% is held by the ten largest clones. The source material was PBMCs. These receptors were taken from a man over 45 in good health and CMV-seronegative.

V usage is TRBV29-1 and J usage is TRBJ2-7, with TRBD2 as a possible D gene (6 bases). V was cut by 4 bases and J by 5 bases, with 15 bases left in between. The CDR3 runs to 13 residues. From germline, CDR1 is SQVTM and CDR2 ANQGSEA. The DNA for the CDR3 is TGCAGCGTTGCGGGAGAAGTGAGGGACGAGCAGTACTTC. It encodes CSVAGEVRDEQYF.

This clone appeared a single time. V and J are TRBV28 and TRBJ1-5; D is possibly TRBD1 (6 bases). The germline CDR1 and CDR2 sequences are MDHEN and SYDVKM. V lost 1 base to trimming and J lost 2 bases, with 9 bases between them. CDR3 length: 15 residues. The CDR3 reads CASSLSGVGNQPQHF. The CDR3 DNA reads as TGTGCCAGCAGTTTATCAGGGGTCGGCAATCAGCCCCAGCATTTT.

The chain combines TRBV10-3 with TRBJ2-7, with a possible D match to TRBD1 (5 bases). Germline V gene lookup returns CDR1 ENHRY and CDR2 SYGVKD. The CDR3 extends over 13 amino acids. V lost 6 bases, J lost 7 bases, and 16 bases lay in between. DNA for the CDR3: TGTGCCATCAGCGCCAGGGTAACAGAAGAGCAGTACTTC. Translated, it gives CAISARVTEEQYF.

The gene calls are TRBV7-2 and TRBJ1-1; possible D gene TRBD1, 6 bases. The CDR3 consists of 16 residues. Between the trimmed V and J ends, which lost 4 bases and 3 bases, there was a span of 18 bases. Looked up from germline, CDR1 is SGHTA and CDR2 is FQGNSA. Here the CDR3 reads CASSSGLGGAHTEAFF. The CDR3 DNA reads as TGTGCCAGCAGCTCAGGATTAGGGGGGGCCCACACTGAAGCTTTCTTT.

The CDR3 loop is CASSLGTGSGEKLFF. The CDR3 DNA is TGTGCCAGCAGCTTAGGGACAGGGTCCGGGGAAAAACTGTTTTTT. This chain joins TRBV7-6 and TRBJ1-4; 8 bases align to TRBD1. The CDR3 contains 15 residues. V lost 1 base, J lost 8 bases, and 6 bases stayed unmatched. From germline, CDR1 is SGHVS and CDR2 FNYEAQ. Together with reference TRBV7-6 and TRBJ1-4, the CDR3 gives the full variable domain: GAGVSQSPRYKVTKRGQDVALRCDPISGHVSLYWYRQALGQGPEFLTYFNYEAQQDKSGLPNDRFSAERPEGSISTLTIQRTEQRDSAMYRCASSLGTGSGEKLFFGSGTQLSVL.

The rearrangement uses TRBV20-1 and TRBJ2-3, with a possible D match to TRBD1 (5 bases). This CDR3 has 11 residues. V lost 6 bases to trimming and J lost 8 bases, with 12 bases between them. Per germline, CDR1 DFQATT and CDR2 SNEGSKA (reference sequence). The CDR3: CSAGPGPTQYF. Here the CDR3 DNA reads TGCAGTGCGGGGCCGGGCCCTACGCAGTATTTT.

The genes are TRBV21-1 and TRBJ1-5; the D call of TRBD1 is as the table states it, not checked on the DNA. TRBV21-1 is flagged as a pseudogene. There are 13 residues in the CDR3. CDR3 residues: CASENTNCQPQHF. The CDR3 nucleotides read TGTGCCAGCGAAAACACAAATTGTCAGCCCCAGCATTTT.

The V and J genes are TRBV29-1 and TRBJ1-2; D is unclear. This CDR3 is 10 amino acids long. V shed 2 bases and J shed 5 bases, with 3 bases lying between them. Germline CDR1 is SQVTM and CDR2 is ANQGSEA. The CDR3 DNA follows: TGCAGCGTTGAACCTTATGGCTACACCTTC. This codes for CSVEPYGYTF. The full variable domain, its missing parts supplied by reference TRBV29-1 and TRBJ1-2, is SAVISQKPSRDICQRGTSLTIQCQVDSQVTMMFWYRQQPGQSLTLIATANQGSEATYESGFVIDKFPISRPNLTFSTLTVSNMSPEDSSIYLCSVEPYGYTFGSGTRLTVV.

Only a few counts were recorded for this clone. The CDR3: CASSVDAGDLSEQYF. The DNA of the CDR3 is TGTGCCAGCAGCGTAGATGCAGGTGACCTTAGCGAGCAGTACTTC. This chain joins TRBV9 and TRBJ2-7, with no clear D. CDR1 is SGDLS, CDR2 YYNGEE, per germline. The CDR3 is 15 residues long. V was pared by 0 bases and J by 6 bases, with 16 bases between. Looking up the rest from reference TRBV9 and TRBJ2-7 gives the full variable domain: DSGVTQTPKHLITATGQRVTLRCSPRSGDLSVYWYQQSLDQGLQFLIQYYNGEERAKGNILERFSAQQFPDLHSELNLSSLELGDSALYFCASSVDAGDLSEQYFGPGTRLTVT.

The rearrangement uses TRBV4-1 and TRBJ1-3; D unresolved. CDR1 and CDR2 from the germline V gene are MGHRA and YSYEKL. The CDR3 length is 16 residues. V lost 0 bases, J lost 1 base, and 10 bases lay in between. CDR3 protein: CASSQDPDYSGNTIYF. The CDR3, as DNA: TGCGCCAGCAGCCAAGATCCGGACTATTCTGGAAACACCATATATTTT.

The chain employs TRBV28 and TRBJ1-4; 7 nucleotides agree with TRBD1. Unmatched junction bases numbered 4, after V lost 4 bases and J lost 2 bases. Per germline, CDR1 MDHEN and CDR2 SYDVKM. The CDR3 has 15 residues. For the CDR3, the DNA is TGTGCCAGCAGTTCCCGGGACAGCACTAATGAAAAACTGTTTTTT. As protein: CASSSRDSTNEKLFF.

The V call is TRBV15, the J call TRBJ2-7; D is uncertain. Trimming cost V 1 base and J 4 bases, with 20 bases left between them. Germline V gene data show CDR1 as LNHNV and CDR2 as YYDKDF (reference sequence). The CDR3 loop spans 17 amino acids. The CDR3 region has the DNA TGTGCCACCAGCAGAGGGTTGAACAGCCCCCATCAGTACGAGCAGTACTTC. It is translated as CATSRGLNSPHQYEQYF.

In this sample, this clone turned up a few times. The J gene is TRBJ2-7, the V gene TRBV28; D possibly corresponds to TRBD1 (7 bases). CDR1 and CDR2 (germline): MDHEN, SYDVKM. V was shortened by 3 bases and J by 7 bases, with 22 bases between the two germline ends. This CDR3 spans 16 amino acids. As DNA, the CDR3 is TGTGCCAGCAGTTTCCCGGGACAGCGTAGCGGTATGGAGCAGTACTTC. It is translated as CASSFPGQRSGMEQYF.

V gene TRBV29-1 combines with J gene TRBJ2-7; D might be TRBD2 (5 bases). Trimming left V 4 bases short and J 7 bases short, with 14 bases between. CDR3 size: 12 residues. Germline-derived CDR1 and CDR2 are SQVTM and ANQGSEA. The CDR3, as DNA: TGCAGCGTTGTCGGGAAGGCGAGGGAGCAGTACTTC. Its protein is CSVVGKAREQYF.

The genes are TRBV7-9 and TRBJ2-2; 9 positions agree with TRBD2. V dropped 2 bases and J dropped 6; count of bases not matched to a gene: 7. Germline CDR1 reads SEHNR; CDR2 reads FQNEAQ (reference sequence). The CDR3 extends over 16 amino acids. DNA for the CDR3: TGTGCCAGCAGCTTAACAGCCGGGACTAGCCCCGGGGAGCTGTTTTTT. Protein: CASSLTAGTSPGELFF.

This sequence joins TRBV6-6 and TRBJ2-2; TRBD1 is a possible D gene (5 bases). V lost 6 bases and J lost 1, with 6 bases in between. The germline CDR1 and CDR2 sequences are MNHNY and SVGAGI (reference sequence). This CDR3 has 13 residues. CDR3 sequence (DNA): TGTGCCAGCAGCGACAGGAACACCGGGGAGCTGTTTTTT. Protein sequence: CASSDRNTGELFF.

This chain connects TRBV28 to TRBJ2-3; 7 bases map to TRBD1. CDR1 and CDR2 (germline): MDHEN, SYDVKM. The CDR3 extends over 14 amino acids. V gave up 3 bases and J gave up 4 bases; unmatched junction bases: 4. The CDR3 here is CASSLPQGADTQYF. In DNA form, the CDR3 reads TGTGCCAGCAGTTTGCCCCAGGGGGCAGATACGCAGTATTTT.

This chain joins TRBV11-2 and TRBJ2-5; D unclear. This CDR3 has 15 amino acids. Germline V lookup: CDR1 SGHAT, CDR2 FQNNGV. V was trimmed by 0 bases and J by 1 base, leaving 9 bases between them. The CDR3 region is CASSLERGLQETQYF. The CDR3 DNA sequence: TGTGCCAGCAGCTTAGAGAGAGGCCTCCAAGAGACCCAGTACTTC. The full variable domain, in which reference TRBV11-2 and TRBJ2-5 provide the parts outside the CDR3, is EAGVAQSPRYKIIEKRQSVAFWCNPISGHATLYWYQQILGQGPKLLIQFQNNGVVDDSQLPKDRFSAERLKGVDSTLKIQPAKLEDSAVYLCASSLERGLQETQYFGPGTRLLVL.

The chain combines TRBV9 with TRBJ2-1; weak D call: TRBD2 (5 bases). Germline CDR1 SGDLS, CDR2 YYNGEE. The CDR3 loop spans 14 amino acids. The V and J ends lost 3 bases and 6 bases respectively, with 13 bases between them. In nucleotides, the CDR3 is TGTGCCAGCAGCGCAGGACTTTTGGGCAATGAGCAGTTCTTC. It specifies CASSAGLLGNEQFF.